This TCR beta chain was recorded in a study of blood T cell repertoires in COVID-19 (dated by TCRdb to 2019 to 2021). Turning to the overall study: Samples covering the acute and convalescent phases of COVID-19 were provided by collaborators in the United States, Italy and Spain. The prospective study material was composed of cDNA or gDNA derived from T cells, B-cell-depleted T cells, or PBMCs. Deeply sampled blood TCRbeta repertoires from subjects exposed to, actively infected with, or recovered from COVID-19 were included in the dataset. The repertoires were released in a freely available public database meant as a resource for research on the immune response to SARS-CoV-2. Samples were obtained from the ongoing ImmuneRACE study (first 160 participants) and from 1,254 subjects provided by 6 global collaborators. A de-identified subject ID, COVID-19 status, age in years and sex were almost always included in the sample metadata. Where available, HLA class I and class II types were obtained from metadata supplied by the sample provider rather than from assay-based typing.

Results the study describes overall, beyond this receptor: How much clinical and demographic metadata was included differed by source and by participant, and the metadata was provided uncurated.

TCRbeta CDR3 regions were amplified from genomic DNA by means of the immunoSEQ Assay, a bias-controlled multiplex PCR. Under the source paper's analysis protocol: The number of nucleated cells in each sample was estimated from the amplification of reference gene primers within the assay. Sequence reads were collapsed and filtered to measure the absolute abundance of every unique TCRbeta CDR3 rearrangement. For each sample, productive Simpson clonality was calculated by taking the square root of Simpson's diversity index across productive rearrangements. What TCRdb holds here is the immuneACCESS table cut down to in-frame rearrangements. Part of the clones is not present; checked against another copy, under half of the missing clones reflect an unresolved V gene, and the others are unexplained. D and trimming come from the DNA, and the V and J calls and clone size come from that table. This sample has 150,000 to 200,000 clones in its table, and more than 80% of those were observed once. Jointly, the top ten make up roughly 2% of the sample.

One collaborating source in Seattle enrolled patients during active infection and followed them longitudinally through the course of disease. The collaborating institutions used their own protocols to collect whole blood in K2EDTA tubes. For TCRbeta analysis, collaborators shipped samples in one of three forms: frozen whole blood, isolated PBMCs, or DNA extracted from either of those sample types. With regard to this clone: This receptor's antigen is unknown. Base-call qualities are not available, and no considerably larger clone is one nucleotide away.

CDR1 DFQATT and CDR2 SNEGSKA are derived from the germline V gene (reference sequence). The CDR3 runs 11 residues from the cysteine to the phenylalanine. The sequence is cut down to CDR3 DNA, 33 bases in frame from base 1. The germline ends are 5 bases apart after V is trimmed by 4 bases and J by 2 bases. Sample: peripheral blood. The chain uses TRBV20-1 and TRBJ1-2; no D gene can be assigned with confidence. The TCR comes from a woman in her sixties or seventies with COVID-19, enrolled during active disease. The CDR3 corresponds to CSATSNYGYTF. The DNA sequence is given as TGCAGTGCTACAAGCAACTATGGCTACACCTTC.